One and the same sample provided the 17 T cell receptor beta chains below, sequenced in a study of T cells in Graves' hyperthyroidism and ophthalmopathy. Using RNA transcripts as the source, TCR beta CDR3 regions were amplified. Using the HTBI primer set, a first-round RT-PCR was run on the TCR CDR3. From the multiplex PCR reads, TCRdb called clonotypes with MiXCR, one entry per CDR3 protein. There are around 420,000 distinct CDR3 sequences in the sample; about a sixth occur only once, and around 7.3% lies in the top ten. The sequencing input was blood. These receptors were taken from a young woman with Graves' hyperthyroidism.

This clonotype occurred many times. The rearrangement joins TRBV4-2 to TRBJ2-7; D call uncertain. The germline CDR1 and CDR2 sequences are LGHNA and YNFKEQ. Trimming shortened V by 0 bases and J by 2 bases, and 8 bases separated the two germline ends. This CDR3 comprises 14 residues. This chain's CDR3 is CASSQELQAYEQYF. The DNA for the CDR3 is TGTGCCAGCAGCCAAGAACTCCAGGCCTACGAGCAGTACTTC.

This clonotype was detected only a few times. The chain joins TRBV11-3 to TRBJ2-3, with TRBD2 identical over 8 bases. Germline-derived CDR1 and CDR2 are SGHNT and YENEEA. The length of the CDR3 is 15 residues. V trimming: 11 bases; J trimming: 6 bases; junction bases outside the gene matches: 16. The CDR3 bases are TGTGCCTCACTACCCGGGGGGGCGCAAGGTGATACGCAGTATTTT. It codes for CASLPGGAQGDTQYF.

The table lists this clonotype with many counts. CDR3 sequence (DNA): TGTGCCTTTGGACAGGTCGACCAAGAGACCCAGTACTTC. Translating gives CAFGQVDQETQYF. This chain joins TRBV30 and TRBJ2-5, with 7 nucleotides matching TRBD1. Trimming at V came to 7 bases and at J to 0 bases, leaving 5 bases not matched to a gene. CDR1 and CDR2 from the germline V gene are GTSNPN and SVGIG (reference sequence). The CDR3 consists of 13 residues.

J is TRBJ1-2 and V is TRBV19; 8 bases match TRBD1. Germline CDR1 is LNHDA and CDR2 is SQIVND (reference sequence). V trimming: 6 bases; J trimming: 4 bases; junction bases outside the gene matches: 7. The CDR3 is made up of 14 amino acids. The CDR3 protein is CASSSGQGIYGYTF. In DNA, the CDR3 is TGTGCCAGTAGCAGCGGACAGGGTATCTATGGCTACACCTTC.

In this sample, this clonotype turned up many times. The genes are TRBV2 and TRBJ1-6, with a weak D call TRBD1 (5 bases). Germline CDR1 reads SNHLY; CDR2 reads FYNNEI. The CDR3 spans 16 residues. Trimming cost V 1 base and J 6 bases, with 13 bases left between them. CDR3 amino acids: CASSEVGTGPNSPLHF. In nucleotides, the CDR3 is TGTGCCAGCAGTGAAGTCGGAACAGGCCCTAATTCACCCCTCCACTTT. Full variable domain (remainder filled in from reference TRBV2 and TRBJ1-6): EPEVTQTPSHQVTQMGQEVILRCVPISNHLYFYWYRQILGQKVEFLVSFYNNEISEKSEIFDDQFSVERPDGSNFTLKIRSTKLEDSAMYFCASSEVGTGPNSPLHFGNGTRLTVT.

This clonotype was seen repeatedly, ten times or more. V gene TRBV27 combines with J gene TRBJ2-2; possible D gene TRBD1, 7 bases. V lost 6 bases and J lost 4, with 30 bases in between. Germline CDR1 MNHEY, CDR2 SMNVEV (reference sequence). This CDR3 comprises 20 residues. CDR3: CASSSIVQGNSGYSTGELFF. For the CDR3, the DNA is TGTGCCAGCAGCAGCATAGTACAGGGGAATAGCGGCTATAGCACCGGGGAGCTGTTTTTT.

The chain has TRBV5-4 and TRBJ1-2; a weak D match, TRBD1 (6 bases). The CDR3 has 14 amino acids. V lost 4 bases and J lost 6, with 16 bases in between. CDR1 and CDR2 from the germline V gene are SGHNT and YYREEE (reference sequence). The CDR3 bases are TGTGCCAGCAGCGGAGTTACAGGGTCGGATGGCTACACCTTC. Translation: CASSGVTGSDGYTF.

The chain has TRBV20-1 and TRBJ1-1; no definite D call. CDR3 length: 14 amino acids. Trimming left V 1 base short and J 1 base short, with 10 bases between. Germline loops: CDR1 DFQATT, CDR2 SNEGSKA (reference sequence). CDR3 DNA sequence: TGCAGTGCTAGAGCCCCCCTAGGGAACACTGAAGCTTTCTTT. Translated: CSARAPLGNTEAFF.

This clonotype was counted at least ten times. The J gene is TRBJ2-7, the V gene TRBV2; D possibly uses TRBD1 or TRBD2 (5 bases each). CDR1 and CDR2 (germline): SNHLY, FYNNEI. With 4 bases removed from V and 2 bases from J, the gap between germline ends came to 18 bases. The CDR3 runs to 16 residues. The CDR3: CASSGGGRGSPYEQYF. The CDR3 nucleotides are TGTGCCAGCAGTGGTGGGGGTAGGGGAAGCCCCTACGAGCAGTACTTC.

The table lists this clonotype with many counts. Here the CDR3 reads CASSQDLGTATYEQYF. In DNA form, the CDR3 reads TGTGCCAGCAGCCAAGATTTGGGGACAGCTACCTACGAGCAGTACTTC. The J gene is TRBJ2-7, the V gene TRBV3-1; 7 nucleotides line up with TRBD1. Germline V gene data show CDR1 as LGHDT and CDR2 as YNNKEL (reference sequence). This CDR3 is built from 16 residues. The ends lost 0 bases at V and 2 bases at J; junction bases unmatched: 7.

This clonotype was counted between two and nine times. The genes are TRBV7-6 and TRBJ2-5, with D perhaps TRBD1 (5 bases). This CDR3 is built from 15 residues. Germline V lookup: CDR1 SGHVS, CDR2 FNYEAQ. Deletions cut 6 bases from V and 11 bases from J, with 25 bases between. This chain's CDR3 is CASSRNWAPGIGQYF. The CDR3 region has the DNA TGTGCCAGCAGTCGTAATTGGGCCCCAGGGATAGGACAGTACTTC.

In this sample, this clonotype turned up many times. The rearrangement links TRBV5-1 to TRBJ2-5, with 11 bases aligning to TRBD2. V was clipped by 4 bases and J by 5 bases; unmatched bases: 7. The CDR3 length is 15 residues. Germline V lookup: CDR1 SGHRS, CDR2 YFSETQ. The CDR3 sequence is CASSTSGSGSETQYF. DNA for the CDR3: TGCGCCAGCAGCACTAGCGGGAGCGGGTCGGAGACCCAGTACTTC. Full variable domain (remainder filled in from reference TRBV5-1 and TRBJ2-5): KAGVTQTPRYLIKTRGQQVTLSCSPISGHRSVSWYQQTPGQGLQFLFEYFSETQRNKGNFPGRFSGRQFSNSRSEMNVSTLELGDSALYLCASSTSGSGSETQYFGPGTRLLVL.

V usage is TRBV20-1 and J usage is TRBJ2-1, with 9 bases aligning to TRBD2. Germline CDR1 and CDR2: DFQATT and SNEGSKA (reference sequence). V shed 0 bases and J 1 base; nucleotides not matched to a gene: 16. The CDR3 extends over 20 amino acids. CDR3 bases: TGCAGTGCTAGAGATAATTGGTGGGGCGGCGGGAGGGTATCCTACAATGAGCAGTTCTTC. Residues: CSARDNWWGGGRVSYNEQFF.

This clonotype was observed at least ten times. The chain combines TRBV14 with TRBJ2-7; 8 bases map to TRBD2. V shed 4 bases, J shed 0 bases, and the junction held 2 bases outside the gene matches. The CDR3 has 14 amino acids. The germline gives CDR1 SGHDN, CDR2 FVKESK. This CDR3 reads CASSRTSSSYEQYF. CDR3 in DNA: TGTGCCAGCAGCCGGACTAGCAGCTCCTACGAGCAGTACTTC. Full variable domain (rest looked up from reference TRBV14 and TRBJ2-7): EAGVTQFPSHSVIEKGQTVTLRCDPISGHDNLYWYRRVMGKEIKFLLHFVKESKQDESGMPNNRFLAERTGGTYSTLKVQPAELEDSGVYFCASSRTSSSYEQYFGPGTRLTVT.

In this sample, this clonotype turned up a few times. The V gene is TRBV18, the J gene TRBJ2-5; 12 nucleotides align to TRBD2. The trim removed 4 bases at V and 5 bases at J, leaving 14 bases unmatched. The germline CDR1 and CDR2 sequences are KGHSH and LQKENI. The CDR3 runs 18 residues. DNA for the CDR3: TGTGCCAGCTCACTACGGACTAGCGGGGCTCCCGGGAGGGAGACCCAGTACTTC. Protein: CASSLRTSGAPGRETQYF.

This clonotype has at least ten counts. The rearrangement uses TRBV2 and TRBJ2-7; 7 bases map to TRBD2. Germline CDR1 SNHLY, CDR2 FYNNEI. After removal of 5 bases from V and 2 bases from J, the junction contained 9 bases not matched to a gene. This CDR3 is built from 15 residues. CDR3 nucleotide sequence: TGTGCCAGCAGTAGGGGAATAGCGGGCGCCTACGAGCAGTACTTC. It specifies CASSRGIAGAYEQYF. Full variable domain (remainder filled in from reference TRBV2 and TRBJ2-7): EPEVTQTPSHQVTQMGQEVILRCVPISNHLYFYWYRQILGQKVEFLVSFYNNEISEKSEIFDDQFSVERPDGSNFTLKIRSTKLEDSAMYFCASSRGIAGAYEQYFGPGTRLTVT.

This clonotype was counted many times. The chain employs TRBV28 and TRBJ1-2, with no clear D. Germline V gene sequence: CDR1 MDHEN, CDR2 SYDVKM. The CDR3 runs 14 residues. The V end lost 5 bases, the J end lost 4 bases, and 14 bases lay between the germline ends. Here the CDR3 DNA reads TGTGCCAGCAGTCGTACCCCAGGCTCCTATGGCTACACCTTC. This translates into CASSRTPGSYGYTF.